The following is a T cell receptor (beta chain) sequence with its context. These data come from a study of blood T cell repertoires in COVID-19. About the study: Whether acute or convalescent, the COVID-19 samples came from the United States, Italy and Spain. From T cells, B-cell-depleted T cells, or PBMCs came the material, which was cDNA or gDNA.

The germline V gene encodes CDR1 SGHTA and CDR2 FQGTGA. The CDR3 length is 17 residues. V lost 5 bases to trimming and J lost 5 bases; unmatched junction nucleotides: 16. In the study's own analysis: Reference gene primer amplification gave estimated nucleated cell counts. TCRdb's copy holds only in-frame clones and misses some; the assay was immunoSEQ multiplex PCR. Clonal size and the V and J genes are those of that table, whereas D and trimming came from the DNA. The sample has some 150,000 clones; 85% to 90% are singletons. This receptor was obtained from a woman aged 55-70 years with acute or convalescent COVID-19. The V and J genes are TRBV7-3 and TRBJ1-1, with TRBD1 identical over 8 bases. Source material: peripheral blood. The CDR3 protein is CASSAQPQGARGTEAFF. In DNA form, the CDR3 reads TGTGCCAGCAGCGCGCAACCGCAGGGGGCACGGGGTACTGAAGCTTTCTTT.